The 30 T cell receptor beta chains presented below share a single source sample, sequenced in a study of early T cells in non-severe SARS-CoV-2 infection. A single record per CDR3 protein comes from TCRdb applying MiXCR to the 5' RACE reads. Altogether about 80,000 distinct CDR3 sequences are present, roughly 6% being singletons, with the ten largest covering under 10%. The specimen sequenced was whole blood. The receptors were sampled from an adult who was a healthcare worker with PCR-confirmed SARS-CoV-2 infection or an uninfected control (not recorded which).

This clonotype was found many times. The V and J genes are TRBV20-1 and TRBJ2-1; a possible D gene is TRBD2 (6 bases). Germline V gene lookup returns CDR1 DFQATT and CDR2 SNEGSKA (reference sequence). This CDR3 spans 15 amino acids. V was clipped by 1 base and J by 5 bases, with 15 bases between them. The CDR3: CSARAVADNDNEQFF. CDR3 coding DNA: TGCAGTGCTAGAGCCGTAGCGGACAACGACAATGAGCAGTTCTTC.

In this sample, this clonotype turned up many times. CDR3 DNA sequence: TGTGCCAGTTACGCCGGGGCGGGAGGCTCCGAGCAGTACTTC. As protein: CASYAGAGGSEQYF. V usage is TRBV6-2 or TRBV6-3 and J usage is TRBJ2-7; 8 bases are shared with TRBD2. CDR1 MNHEY and CDR2 SVGEGT come from the germline V gene. The CDR3 is 14 residues long. The V gene end was trimmed by 9 bases and the J gene end by 6 bases; junction bases not matched to a gene: 13.

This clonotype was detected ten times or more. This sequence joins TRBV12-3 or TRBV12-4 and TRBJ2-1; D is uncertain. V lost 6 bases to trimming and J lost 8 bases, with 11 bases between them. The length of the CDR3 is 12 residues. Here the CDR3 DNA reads TGTGCCAGCAGATTAAACAGCGATGAGCAGTTCTTC. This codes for CASRLNSDEQFF.

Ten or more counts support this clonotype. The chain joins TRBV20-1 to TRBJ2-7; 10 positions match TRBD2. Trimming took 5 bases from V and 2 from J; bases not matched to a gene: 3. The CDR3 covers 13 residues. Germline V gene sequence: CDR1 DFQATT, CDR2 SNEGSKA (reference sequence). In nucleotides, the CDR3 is TGCAGTGCTTCTAGCGGGAGCACCTACGAGCAGTACTTC. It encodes CSASSGSTYEQYF.

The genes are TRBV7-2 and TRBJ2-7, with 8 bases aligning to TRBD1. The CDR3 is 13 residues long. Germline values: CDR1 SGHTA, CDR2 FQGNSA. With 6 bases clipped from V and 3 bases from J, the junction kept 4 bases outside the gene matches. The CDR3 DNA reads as TGTGCCAGCAGTTACAGGGGGATCTACGAGCAGTACTTC. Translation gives CASSYRGIYEQYF.

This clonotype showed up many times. DNA for the CDR3: TGTGCCAGCAGCCAAGTGGGAGGAGGCAACGGGGAGCTGTTTTTT. This sequence encodes CASSQVGGGNGELFF. V gene TRBV3-1 combines with J gene TRBJ2-2; D is possibly TRBD2 (6 bases). V gave up 1 base and J gave up 7 bases, with 13 bases separating them. The CDR3 totals 15 residues. Germline V gene data show CDR1 as LGHDT and CDR2 as YNNKEL (reference sequence).

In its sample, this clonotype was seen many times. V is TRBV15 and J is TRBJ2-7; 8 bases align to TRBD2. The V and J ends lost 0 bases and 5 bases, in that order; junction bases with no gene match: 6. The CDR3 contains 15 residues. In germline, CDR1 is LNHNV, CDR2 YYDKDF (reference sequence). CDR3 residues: CATSRDPIAGNEQYF. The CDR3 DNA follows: TGTGCCACCAGCAGAGATCCAATAGCGGGAAACGAGCAGTACTTC.

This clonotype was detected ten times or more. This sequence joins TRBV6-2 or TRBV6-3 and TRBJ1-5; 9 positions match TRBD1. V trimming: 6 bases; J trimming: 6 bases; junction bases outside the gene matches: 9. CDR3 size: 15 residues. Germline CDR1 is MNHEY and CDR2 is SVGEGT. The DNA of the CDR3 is TGTGCCAGCAGATCAACCGGGACAGGGAGTCAGCCCCAGCATTTT. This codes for CASRSTGTGSQPQHF.

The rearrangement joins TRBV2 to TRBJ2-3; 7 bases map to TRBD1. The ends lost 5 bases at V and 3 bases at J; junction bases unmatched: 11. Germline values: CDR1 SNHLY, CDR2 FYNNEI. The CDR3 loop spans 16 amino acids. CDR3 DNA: TGTGCCAGCAGTAGTACCAGGGGGATCGGAACAGATACGCAGTATTTT. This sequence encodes CASSSTRGIGTDTQYF.

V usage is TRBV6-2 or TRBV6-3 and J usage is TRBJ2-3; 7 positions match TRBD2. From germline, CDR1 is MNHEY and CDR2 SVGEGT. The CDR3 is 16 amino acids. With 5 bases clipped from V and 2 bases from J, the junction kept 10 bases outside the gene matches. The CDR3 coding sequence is TGTGCCAGCAGTCCCCTTCGCGGGACTAACACAGATACGCAGTATTTT. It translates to CASSPLRGTNTDTQYF.

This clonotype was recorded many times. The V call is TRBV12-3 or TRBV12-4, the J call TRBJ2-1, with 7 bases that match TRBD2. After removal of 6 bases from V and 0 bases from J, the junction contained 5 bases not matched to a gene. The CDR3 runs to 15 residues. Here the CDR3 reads CASSPVAGSYNEQFF. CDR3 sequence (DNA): TGTGCCAGCAGCCCCGTAGCGGGCTCCTACAATGAGCAGTTCTTC.

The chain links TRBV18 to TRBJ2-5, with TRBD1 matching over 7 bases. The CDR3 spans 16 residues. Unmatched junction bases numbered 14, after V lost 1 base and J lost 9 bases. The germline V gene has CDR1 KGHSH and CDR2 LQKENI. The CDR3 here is CASSPLPDRAEAAQYF. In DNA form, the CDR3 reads TGTGCCAGCTCACCACTACCAGACAGGGCGGAGGCGGCCCAGTACTTC.

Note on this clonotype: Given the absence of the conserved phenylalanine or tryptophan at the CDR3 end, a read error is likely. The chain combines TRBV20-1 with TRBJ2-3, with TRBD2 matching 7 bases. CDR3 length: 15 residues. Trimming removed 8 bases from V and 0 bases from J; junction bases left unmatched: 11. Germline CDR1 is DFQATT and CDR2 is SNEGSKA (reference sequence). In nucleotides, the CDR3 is TGCAGTTGGGTGAGGAGCGGGGCAAGCACAGATACGCAGTATCTT. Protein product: CSWVRSGASTDTQYL.

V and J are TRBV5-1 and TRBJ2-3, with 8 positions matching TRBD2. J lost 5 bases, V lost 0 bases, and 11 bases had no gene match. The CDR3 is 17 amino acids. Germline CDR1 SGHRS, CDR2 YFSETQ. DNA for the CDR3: TGCGCCAGCAGCTTGGCCATCGCTAGCGGGTTTGTAGATACGCAGTATTTT. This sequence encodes CASSLAIASGFVDTQYF.

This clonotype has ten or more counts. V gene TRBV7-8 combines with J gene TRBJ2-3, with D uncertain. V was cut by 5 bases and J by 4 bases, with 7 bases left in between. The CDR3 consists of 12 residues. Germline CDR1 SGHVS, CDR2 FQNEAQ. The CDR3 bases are TGTGCCAGCAGCCCTCAATCAGATACGCAGTATTTT. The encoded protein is CASSPQSDTQYF.

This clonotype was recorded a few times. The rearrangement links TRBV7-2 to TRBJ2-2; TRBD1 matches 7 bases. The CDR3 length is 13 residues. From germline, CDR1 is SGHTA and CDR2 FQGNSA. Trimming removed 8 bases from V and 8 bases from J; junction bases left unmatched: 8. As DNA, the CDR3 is TGTGCCAGCTCAGGGGGATTAGGTGGGGAGCTGTTTTTT. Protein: CASSGGLGGELFF.

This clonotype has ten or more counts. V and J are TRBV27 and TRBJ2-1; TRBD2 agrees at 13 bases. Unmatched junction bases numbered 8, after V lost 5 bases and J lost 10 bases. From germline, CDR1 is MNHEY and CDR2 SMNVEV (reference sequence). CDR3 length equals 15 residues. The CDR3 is CASSVRLAGGWEQFF. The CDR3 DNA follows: TGTGCCAGCAGTGTAAGACTAGCGGGAGGATGGGAGCAGTTCTTC.

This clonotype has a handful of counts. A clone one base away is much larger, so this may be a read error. CDR3 sequence reads: CSAMRQGATYEQYF. The CDR3 coding sequence is TGCAGTGCTATGCGACAGGGGGCGACGTACGAGCAGTACTTC. The rearrangement links TRBV20-1 to TRBJ2-7, with TRBD1 identical over 10 bases. Trimming took 4 bases from V and 4 from J; bases not matched to a gene: 7. The CDR3 sequence is 14 residues long. In germline, CDR1 is DFQATT, CDR2 SNEGSKA (reference sequence).

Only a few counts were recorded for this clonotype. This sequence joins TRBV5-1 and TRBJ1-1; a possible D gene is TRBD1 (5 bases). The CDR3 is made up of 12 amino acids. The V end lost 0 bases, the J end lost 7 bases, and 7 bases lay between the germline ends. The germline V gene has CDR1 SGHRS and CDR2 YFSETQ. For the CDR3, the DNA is TGCGCCAGCAGCTTGGGAGGGGATGAAGCTTTCTTT. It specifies CASSLGGDEAFF. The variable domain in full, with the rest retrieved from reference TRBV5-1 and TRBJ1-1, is KAGVTQTPRYLIKTRGQQVTLSCSPISGHRSVSWYQQTPGQGLQFLFEYFSETQRNKGNFPGRFSGRQFSNSRSEMNVSTLELGDSALYLCASSLGGDEAFFGQGTRLTVV.

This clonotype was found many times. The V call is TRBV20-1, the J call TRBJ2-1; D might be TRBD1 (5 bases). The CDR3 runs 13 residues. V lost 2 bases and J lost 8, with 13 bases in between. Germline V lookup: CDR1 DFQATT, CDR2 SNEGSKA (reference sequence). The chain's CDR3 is CSARRGTRDEQFF. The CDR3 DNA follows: TGCAGTGCTAGAAGGGGTACTCGGGATGAGCAGTTCTTC.

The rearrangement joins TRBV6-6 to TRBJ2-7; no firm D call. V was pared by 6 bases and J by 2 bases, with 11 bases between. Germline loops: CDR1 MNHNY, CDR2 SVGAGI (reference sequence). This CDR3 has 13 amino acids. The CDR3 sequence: CASSLDQPYEQYF. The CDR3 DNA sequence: TGTGCCAGCAGCCTAGATCAGCCCTACGAGCAGTACTTC.

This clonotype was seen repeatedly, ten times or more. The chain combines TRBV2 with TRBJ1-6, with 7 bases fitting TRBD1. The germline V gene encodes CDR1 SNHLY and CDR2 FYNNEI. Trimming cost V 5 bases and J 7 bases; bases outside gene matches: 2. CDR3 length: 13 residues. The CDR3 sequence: CASSRDSNSPLHF. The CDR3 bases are TGTGCCAGCAGTAGGGACAGCAATTCACCCCTCCACTTT.

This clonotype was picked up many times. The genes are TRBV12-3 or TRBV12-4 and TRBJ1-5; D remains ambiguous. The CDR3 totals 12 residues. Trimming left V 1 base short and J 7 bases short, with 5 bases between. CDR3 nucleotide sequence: TGTGCCAGCAGTTTAGGCCCCCAGCCCCAGCATTTT. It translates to CASSLGPQPQHF.

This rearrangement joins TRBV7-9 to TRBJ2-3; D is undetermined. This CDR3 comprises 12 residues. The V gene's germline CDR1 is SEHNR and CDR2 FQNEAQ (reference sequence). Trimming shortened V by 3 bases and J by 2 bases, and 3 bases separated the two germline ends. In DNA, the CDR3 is TGTGCCAGCAGCTTTGACACAGATACGCAGTATTTT. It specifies CASSFDTDTQYF.

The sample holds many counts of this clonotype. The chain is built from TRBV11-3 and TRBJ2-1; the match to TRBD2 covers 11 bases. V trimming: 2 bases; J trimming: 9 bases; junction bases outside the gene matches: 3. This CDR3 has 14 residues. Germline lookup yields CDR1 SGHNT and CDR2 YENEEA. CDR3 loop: CASSLTSGSAEQFF. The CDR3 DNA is TGTGCCAGCAGCTTAACTAGCGGGAGTGCTGAGCAGTTCTTC.

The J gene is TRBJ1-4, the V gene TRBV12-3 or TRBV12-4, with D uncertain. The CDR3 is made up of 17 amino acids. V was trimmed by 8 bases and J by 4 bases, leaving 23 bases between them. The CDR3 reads CASGDLAGKPDNEKLFF. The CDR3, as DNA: TGTGCCAGCGGTGATTTGGCAGGCAAACCGGATAATGAAAAACTGTTTTTT.

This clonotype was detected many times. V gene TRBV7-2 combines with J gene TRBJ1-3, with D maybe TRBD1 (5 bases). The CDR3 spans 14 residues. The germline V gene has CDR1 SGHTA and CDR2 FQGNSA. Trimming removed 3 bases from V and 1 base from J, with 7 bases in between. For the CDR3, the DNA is TGTGCCAGCAGCTTGCAGGGATCTGGAAACACCATATATTTT. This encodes CASSLQGSGNTIYF. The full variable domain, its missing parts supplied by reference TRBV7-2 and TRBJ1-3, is GAGVSQSPSNKVTEKGKDVELRCDPISGHTALYWYRQSLGQGLEFLIYFQGNSAPDKSGLPSDRFSAERTGGSVSTLTIQRTQQEDSAVYLCASSLQGSGNTIYFGEGSWLTVV.

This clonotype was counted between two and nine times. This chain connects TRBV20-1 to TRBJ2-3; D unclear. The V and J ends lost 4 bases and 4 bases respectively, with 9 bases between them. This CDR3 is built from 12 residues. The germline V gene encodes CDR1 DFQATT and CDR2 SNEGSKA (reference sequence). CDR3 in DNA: TGCAGTGCTACCCAAGGAGCAGATACGCAGTATTTT. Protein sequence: CSATQGADTQYF.

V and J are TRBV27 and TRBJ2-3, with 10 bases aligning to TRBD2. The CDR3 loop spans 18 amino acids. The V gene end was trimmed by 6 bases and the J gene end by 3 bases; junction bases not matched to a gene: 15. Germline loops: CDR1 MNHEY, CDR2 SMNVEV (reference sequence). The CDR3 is CASSLTLLAGERTDTQYF. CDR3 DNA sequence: TGTGCCAGCAGCCTGACCCTCCTAGCGGGAGAGCGTACAGATACGCAGTATTTT.

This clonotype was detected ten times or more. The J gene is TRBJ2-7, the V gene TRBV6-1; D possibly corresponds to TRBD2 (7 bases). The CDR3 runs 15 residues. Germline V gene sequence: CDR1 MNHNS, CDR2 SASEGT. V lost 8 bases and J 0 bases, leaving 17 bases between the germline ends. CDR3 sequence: CASGSGTQSSYEQYF. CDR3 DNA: TGTGCCAGCGGGAGCGGGACACAAAGCTCCTACGAGCAGTACTTC.